This is a list of T cell receptor beta chains from one sample in a study of regulatory T cells in long-lasting Graves disease. MiXCR was run by TCRdb on the multiplex PCR reads, yielding one entry per CDR3 protein. Of approximately 400,000 distinct CDR3 sequences detected, 15% appear once; the ten largest clones hold approximately 15%. This sample was also put to use in a study of T cells in Graves' hyperthyroidism and ophthalmopathy.

Here the sequenced sample was peripheral blood mononuclear cells (PBMCs), taken at new diagnosis, from a patient treated with antithyroid drugs. The receptors originated from a woman younger than 45 with Graves disease. The CDR3 runs from the conserved cysteine through the conserved F or W. The order of the fields is CDR3 protein, CDR3 DNA, V gene, clone size, D gene, J gene. The D gene is left open where the match is weak. Clone size appears in some rows only: once, few, many, or a class for an expanded clone.

CAISGGEATTDTQYF,TGTGCCATCAGTGGAGGGGAGGCAACCACAGATACGCAGTATTTT,TRBV10-3,-,-,TRBJ2-3
CASSRPTGASTGELFF,TGTGCCAGTAGTAGGCCGACAGGAGCGAGCACCGGGGAGCTGTTTTTT,TRBV19,-,-,TRBJ2-2
CASSPGRLRDGANVLTF,TGTGCCAGCAGCCCGGGACGGCTTAGAGATGGGGCCAACGTCCTGACTTTC,TRBV11-1,-,-,TRBJ2-6
CASSPAADGSYTF,TGTGCCAGCTCACCCGCCGCCGACGGGAGCTACACCTTC,TRBV18,many,-,TRBJ1-2
CAIREGGGSDTQYF,TGTGCCATCCGGGAAGGGGGTGGCTCAGATACGCAGTATTTT,TRBV10-3,many,-,TRBJ2-3
CASSQEGTVQAPLHF,TGTGCCAGCAGCCAAGAGGGGACAGTCCAGGCGCCCCTCCACTTT,TRBV3-1,many,TRBD1,TRBJ1-6
CATSDPDSNGYTF,TGTGCCACCAGTGACCCGGACAGTAATGGCTACACCTTC,TRBV24-1,-,-,TRBJ1-2
CASSERRASEQFF,TGTGCCAGCAGTGAGCGCAGGGCCTCCGAGCAGTTCTTC,TRBV6-2/TRBV6-3,many,-,TRBJ2-1
CASSKNYEQYF,TGTGCCAGCAGCAAAAACTACGAGCAGTACTTC,TRBV28,many,-,TRBJ2-7
CASSPLPSVGASSYNEQFF,TGTGCCAGCTCACCACTCCCCTCTGTAGGCGCCAGCTCCTACAATGAGCAGTTCTTC,TRBV18,few,-,TRBJ2-1
CSAGARDEKLFF,TGCAGCGCCGGGGCCCGGGATGAAAAACTGTTTTTT,TRBV29-1,-,-,TRBJ1-4
CATSDGTRDEQYF,TGTGCCACCAGTGATGGGACTAGAGACGAGCAGTACTTC,TRBV24-1,many,TRBD2,TRBJ2-7
CASSLNVGDQPQHF,TGTGCCAGCAGCTTGAACGTCGGAGATCAGCCCCAGCATTTT,TRBV5-6,many,-,TRBJ1-5
CASSSPTGPNSPFF,TGTGCCAGCAGCTCGCCGACAGGGCCCAATTCTCCTTTCTTT,TRBV5-4,few,TRBD1,TRBJ1-1
CANRTGKNYEQYF,TGCGCCAACCGGACAGGAAAGAACTACGAGCAGTACTTC,TRBV10-1,-,TRBD1,TRBJ2-7
CASSPTSGLLFEQYF,TGTGCCAGCTCACCGACTAGCGGCCTTCTTTTCGAGCAGTACTTC,TRBV18,-,TRBD2,TRBJ2-7
CASSLEAGGDRDEQFF,TGTGCCAGCAGCTTGGAGGCGGGAGGGGATAGGGATGAGCAGTTCTTC,TRBV5-4,-,TRBD2,TRBJ2-1
CATSDNTLGTDTQYF,TGTGCCACCAGTGATAACACACTAGGCACAGATACGCAGTATTTT,TRBV24-1,-,-,TRBJ2-3
CAISESLSSGSPSSYNEQFF,TGTGCCATCAGTGAGTCGCTGTCTAGCGGGAGTCCGAGCTCCTACAATGAGCAGTTCTTC,TRBV10-3,few,TRBD2,TRBJ2-1
CASSLDARDEAFF,TGTGCCAGCAGCTTAGACGCCCGCGATGAAGCTTTCTTT,TRBV7-9,many,-,TRBJ1-1
CASSSRTREETQYF,TGTGCCAGCAGCTCAAGGACTAGGGAAGAGACCCAGTACTTC,TRBV11-1,-,TRBD2,TRBJ2-5
CASSQKLGAGSGNTIYF,TGCGCCAGCAGCCAAAAACTCGGTGCCGGCTCTGGAAACACCATATATTTT,TRBV4-1,-,-,TRBJ1-3
CASSLRAGQETQYF,TGTGCCAGCAGCCTACGGGCCGGCCAAGAGACCCAGTACTTC,TRBV28,many,-,TRBJ2-5
CASSLSDSGGNTIYF,TGCGCCAGCAGCCTTTCGGATTCGGGTGGAAACACCATATATTTT,TRBV4-1,few,-,TRBJ1-3
CSARDLTSGRGEQYF,TGCAGTGCTAGAGATTTGACTAGCGGGAGGGGCGAGCAGTACTTC,TRBV20-1,many,TRBD2,TRBJ2-7
CSVEVGTGWGNTEAFF,TGCAGCGTTGAAGTAGGGACAGGGTGGGGAAACACTGAAGCTTTCTTT,TRBV29-1,few,TRBD1,TRBJ1-1
CAWSLGPGVNEKLFF,TGTGCCTGGAGCTTAGGACCAGGGGTAAATGAAAAACTGTTTTTT,TRBV30,many,-,TRBJ1-4
CATSGSGWGTDTQYF,TGTGCCACCAGCGGGTCAGGGTGGGGTACAGATACGCAGTATTTT,TRBV15,few,-,TRBJ2-3
CASSEHQPQHF,TGTGCCAGCAGTGAACATCAGCCCCAGCATTTT,TRBV6-1,-,-,TRBJ1-5
CASSIGGQYNEQFF,TGTGCCAGTAGTATAGGGGGACAGTACAATGAGCAGTTCTTC,TRBV19,-,TRBD1,TRBJ2-1
CSASVYGRAFSSDTQYF,TGCAGTGCCTCGGTTTACGGGAGGGCCTTTTCATCAGATACGCAGTATTTT,TRBV20-1,many,TRBD2,TRBJ2-3
CASSGSGGLEAFF,TGTGCCAGTAGCGGGTCGGGGGGGCTCGAAGCTTTCTTT,TRBV19,once,-,TRBJ1-1
CASSLFSGTSPHEQYF,TGTGCCAGCAGCTTATTCTCCGGGACTAGCCCTCACGAGCAGTACTTC,TRBV7-2,many,TRBD2,TRBJ2-7
CSVLGHSPETQYF,TGCAGCGTTCTCGGTCACAGCCCAGAGACCCAGTACTTC,TRBV29-1,few,-,TRBJ2-5